This TCR beta chain came from a study of blood T cell repertoires in COVID-19 (dated by TCRdb to about 2020). Background for the entire study: Samples from collaborators originated in the United States, Italy and Spain and spanned both the acute and convalescent phases of COVID-19. Subjects who had been exposed to COVID-19, were actively infected with it, or had recovered from it provided the deeply sampled blood TCRbeta repertoires that made up the dataset. Samples came from the ongoing ImmuneRACE study (first 160 participants) plus 1,254 subjects from 6 global collaborators. A de-identified subject ID, COVID-19 status, age in years and sex were almost always included in the sample metadata. Where available, HLA class I and class II types were obtained from metadata supplied by the sample provider rather than from assay-based typing. The repertoires were made available in a free public database intended to serve as a resource for research on the immune response to SARS-CoV-2. The prospective study material was composed of cDNA or gDNA derived from T cells, B-cell-depleted T cells, or PBMCs. The paper as a whole reports these results and caveats: Clinical and demographic metadata were provided uncurated, with the amount varying by source and participant.

CDR1 is given as LNHNV and CDR2 as YYDKDF, both from the germline V gene (reference sequence). At the junction V is shortened by 0 bases and J by 4 bases, with 12 bases in between. The CDR3 starts with the cysteine, ends with the phenylalanine, and has 15 residues. The read is trimmed to its CDR3 DNA, 45 bases read in frame from base 1. Enrolling through a virtual design, the prospective study's participants ranged in age from roughly 18 to 90 years and lived across roughly 23 United States geographic areas. In the prospective study, cohorts were assigned on the basis of participant-reported clinical history obtained from a screening survey and a study questionnaire. Recovered participants in ImmuneRACE Cohort 3 were defined by two consecutive negative NP/OP PCR tests, clearance by a healthcare professional, or resolution of symptoms. In the prospective study, mobile phlebotomists collected whole blood, serum and a nasopharyngeal or oropharyngeal swab from each participant. Over a roughly 2-month period, participants in the prospective study had the option of providing additional blood draws and questionnaires. Prospective study blood samples were shipped either frozen or at room temperature before DNA extraction.

TCRbeta CDR3 regions were amplified from genomic DNA using the immunoSEQ Assay, a bias-controlled multiplex PCR. Per the original workflow: Within the assay, amplification of reference gene primers was used to estimate how many nucleated cells each sample contained. To quantify the absolute abundance of each unique TCRbeta CDR3 rearrangement, sequence reads were collapsed and filtered. For each sample, productive Simpson clonality was calculated as the square root of Simpson's diversity index across productive rearrangements. TCRdb retrieved this table from immuneACCESS and kept in-frame rearrangements only. Not all clones are present; in checked studies, unresolved V genes account for under half, and no reason is known for the remainder. V, J and clone size are taken as reported in that table, and D and trimming were inferred from the DNA itself. Across this sample there are fewer than 600,000 clones, with more than 75% seen only once. Together, the top ten hold approximately 1.8% of the sample.

In the case of this clone: Its cognate antigen has yet to be identified. No base qualities exist here, and no much larger clone lies one base off it.

This clonotype was obtained from a woman aged 40 to 55 who had recovered from COVID-19. Input material: PBMCs or T cells enriched from blood (not recorded which). Rearrangement joined TRBV15 to TRBJ2-5, with TRBD2 tentatively as D gene (5 bases match). The CDR3 reads as follows: CATSRDNGVGETQYF. The sequence in DNA is TGTGCCACCAGCAGAGATAACGGGGTAGGAGAGACCCAGTACTTC.